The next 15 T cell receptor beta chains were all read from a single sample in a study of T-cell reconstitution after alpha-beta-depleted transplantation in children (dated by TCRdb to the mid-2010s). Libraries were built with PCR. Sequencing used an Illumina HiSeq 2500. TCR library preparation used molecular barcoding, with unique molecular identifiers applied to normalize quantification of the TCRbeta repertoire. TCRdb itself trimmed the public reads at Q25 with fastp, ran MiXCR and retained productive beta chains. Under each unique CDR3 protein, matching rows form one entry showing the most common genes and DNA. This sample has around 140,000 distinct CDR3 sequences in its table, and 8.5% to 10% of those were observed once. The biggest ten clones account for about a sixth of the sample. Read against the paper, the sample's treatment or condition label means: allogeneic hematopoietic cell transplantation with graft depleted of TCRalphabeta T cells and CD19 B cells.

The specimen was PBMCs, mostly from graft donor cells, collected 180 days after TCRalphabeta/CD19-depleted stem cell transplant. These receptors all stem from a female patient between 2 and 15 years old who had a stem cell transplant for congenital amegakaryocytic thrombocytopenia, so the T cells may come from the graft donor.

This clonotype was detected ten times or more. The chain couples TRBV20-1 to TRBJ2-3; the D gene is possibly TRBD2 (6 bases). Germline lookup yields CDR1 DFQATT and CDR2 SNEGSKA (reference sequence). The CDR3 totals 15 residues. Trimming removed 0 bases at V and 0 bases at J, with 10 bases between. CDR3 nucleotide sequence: TGCAGTGCTAGAGAGGGACTCCTCAGCACAGATACGCAGTATTTT. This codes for CSAREGLLSTDTQYF.

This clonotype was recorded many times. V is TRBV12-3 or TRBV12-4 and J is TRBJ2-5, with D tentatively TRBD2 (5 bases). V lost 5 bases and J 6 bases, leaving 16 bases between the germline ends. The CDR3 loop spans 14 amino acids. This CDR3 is CASSPGPDGKTQYF. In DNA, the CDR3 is TGTGCCAGCAGTCCCGGGCCAGACGGGAAGACCCAGTACTTC.

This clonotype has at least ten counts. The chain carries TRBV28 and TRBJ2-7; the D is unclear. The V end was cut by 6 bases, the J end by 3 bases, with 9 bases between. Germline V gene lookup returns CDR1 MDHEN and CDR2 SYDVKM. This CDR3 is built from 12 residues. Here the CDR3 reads CASSRPVYEQYF. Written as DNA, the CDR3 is TGTGCCAGCAGCCGCCCGGTCTACGAGCAGTACTTC. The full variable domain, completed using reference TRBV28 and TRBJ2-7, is DVKVTQSSRYLVKRTGEKVFLECVQDMDHENMFWYRQDPGLGLRLIYFSYDVKMKEKGDIPEGYSVSREKKERFSLILESASTNQTSMYLCASSRPVYEQYFGPGTRLTVT.

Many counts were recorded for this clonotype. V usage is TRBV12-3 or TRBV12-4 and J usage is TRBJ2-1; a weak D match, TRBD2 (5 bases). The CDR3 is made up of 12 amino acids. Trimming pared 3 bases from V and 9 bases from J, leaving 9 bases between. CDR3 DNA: TGTGCCAGCAGTTTGAGGGCTGGTGAGCAGTTCTTC. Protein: CASSLRAGEQFF.

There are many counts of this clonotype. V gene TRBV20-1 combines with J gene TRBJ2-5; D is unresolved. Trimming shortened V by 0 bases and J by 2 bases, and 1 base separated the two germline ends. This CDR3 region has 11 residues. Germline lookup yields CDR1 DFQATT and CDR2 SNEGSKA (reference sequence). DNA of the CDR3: TGCAGTGCTAGAGATCAAGAGACCCAGTACTTC. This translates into CSARDQETQYF.

CDR3 sequence reads: CASSNQQGYEQYF. CDR3 bases: TGTGCCAGCAGTAACCAACAGGGCTACGAGCAGTACTTC. The genes are TRBV27 and TRBJ2-7; TRBD1 might be the D (6 bases). Trimming pared 5 bases from V and 3 bases from J, leaving 11 bases between. Germline assignment: CDR1 MNHEY and CDR2 SMNVEV (reference sequence). The CDR3 covers 13 residues.

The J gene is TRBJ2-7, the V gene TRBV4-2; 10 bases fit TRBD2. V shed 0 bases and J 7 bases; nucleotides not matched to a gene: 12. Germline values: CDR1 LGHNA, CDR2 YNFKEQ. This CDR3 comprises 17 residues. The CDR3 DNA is TGTGCCAGCAGCCAAGAACCTCCTCTAGCGGGAGTGCGTGAGCAGTACTTC. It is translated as CASSQEPPLAGVREQYF.

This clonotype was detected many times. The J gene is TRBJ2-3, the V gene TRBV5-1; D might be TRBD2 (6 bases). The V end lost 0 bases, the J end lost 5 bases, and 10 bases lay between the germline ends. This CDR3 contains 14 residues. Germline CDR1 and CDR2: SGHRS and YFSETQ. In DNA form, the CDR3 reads TGCGCCAGCAGCTTGGGGGAGCGGGTAGATACGCAGTATTTT. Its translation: CASSLGERVDTQYF. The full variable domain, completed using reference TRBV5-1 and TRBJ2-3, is KAGVTQTPRYLIKTRGQQVTLSCSPISGHRSVSWYQQTPGQGLQFLFEYFSETQRNKGNFPGRFSGRQFSNSRSEMNVSTLELGDSALYLCASSLGERVDTQYFGPGTRLTVL.

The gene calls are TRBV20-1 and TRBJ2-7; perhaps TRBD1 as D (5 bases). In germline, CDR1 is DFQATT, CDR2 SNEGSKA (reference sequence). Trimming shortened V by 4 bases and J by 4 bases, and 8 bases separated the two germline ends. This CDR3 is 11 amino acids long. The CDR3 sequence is CSAIDRYEQYF. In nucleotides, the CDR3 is TGCAGTGCTATCGACAGATACGAGCAGTACTTC.

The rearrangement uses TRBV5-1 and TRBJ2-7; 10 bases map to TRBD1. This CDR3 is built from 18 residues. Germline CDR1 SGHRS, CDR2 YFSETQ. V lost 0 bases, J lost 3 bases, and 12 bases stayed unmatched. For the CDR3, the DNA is TGCGCCAGCAGCTTGGCCGTCCCGGGACAGGGGAAGAGCTACGAGCAGTACTTC. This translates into CASSLAVPGQGKSYEQYF. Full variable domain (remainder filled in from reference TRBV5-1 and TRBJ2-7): KAGVTQTPRYLIKTRGQQVTLSCSPISGHRSVSWYQQTPGQGLQFLFEYFSETQRNKGNFPGRFSGRQFSNSRSEMNVSTLELGDSALYLCASSLAVPGQGKSYEQYFGPGTRLTVT.

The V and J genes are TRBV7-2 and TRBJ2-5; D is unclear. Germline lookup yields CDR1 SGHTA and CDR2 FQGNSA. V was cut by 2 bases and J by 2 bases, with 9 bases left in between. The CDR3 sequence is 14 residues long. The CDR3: CASSLWASQETQYF. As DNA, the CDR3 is TGTGCCAGCAGCTTATGGGCCTCACAAGAGACCCAGTACTTC. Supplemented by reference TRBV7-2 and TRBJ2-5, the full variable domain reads GAGVSQSPSNKVTEKGKDVELRCDPISGHTALYWYRQSLGQGLEFLIYFQGNSAPDKSGLPSDRFSAERTGGSVSTLTIQRTQQEDSAVYLCASSLWASQETQYFGPGTRLLVL.

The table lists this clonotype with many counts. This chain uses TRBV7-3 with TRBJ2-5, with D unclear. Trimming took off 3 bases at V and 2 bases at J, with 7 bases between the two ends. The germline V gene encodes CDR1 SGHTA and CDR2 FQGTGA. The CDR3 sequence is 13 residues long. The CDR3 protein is CASSFSRQETQYF. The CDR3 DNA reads TGTGCCAGCAGCTTTAGCAGACAAGAGACCCAGTACTTC.

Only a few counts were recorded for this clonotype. DNA for the CDR3: TGTGCCACCAGCAGAGGCGAGCCCTACGAGCAGTACTTC. As protein: CATSRGEPYEQYF. The genes are TRBV15 and TRBJ2-7; D gene unclear. The CDR3 length is 13 residues. Germline loops: CDR1 LNHNV, CDR2 YYDKDF (reference sequence). V was pared by 1 base and J by 2 bases, with 6 bases between.

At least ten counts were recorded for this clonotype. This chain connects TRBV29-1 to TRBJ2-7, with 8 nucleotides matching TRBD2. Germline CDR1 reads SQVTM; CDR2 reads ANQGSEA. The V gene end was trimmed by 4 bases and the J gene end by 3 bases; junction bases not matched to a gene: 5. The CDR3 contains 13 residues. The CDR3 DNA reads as TGCAGCGTTGGCGGACTAGCAGGCTACGAGCAGTACTTC. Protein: CSVGGLAGYEQYF.

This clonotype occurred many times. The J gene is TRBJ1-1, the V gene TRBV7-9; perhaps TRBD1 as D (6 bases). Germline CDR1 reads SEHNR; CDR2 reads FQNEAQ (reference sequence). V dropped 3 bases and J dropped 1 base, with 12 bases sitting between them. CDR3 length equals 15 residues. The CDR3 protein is CASSFTGNPNTEAFF. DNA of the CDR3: TGTGCCAGCAGCTTTACAGGGAATCCGAACACTGAAGCTTTCTTT.